This TCR beta chain was identified during a study of CD8+ T cells in alopecia areata. In the study overall: Twice a day, 5 to 10 mg of oral tofacitinib was administered to treated patients. For 6 to 18 months, tofacitinib was taken, and 6 months off drug followed. Broader study findings: Only a single nonresponder existed, so baseline CD8+ expansion links stay unclear.

Sample treatment: oral pan-JAK inhibitor, 5-10 mg twice daily. Sorted out of PBMCs were CD4+ T cells and CD8+ T cells. RNA extraction and reverse transcription yielded cDNA as sequencing template. The table came from immunoSEQ multiplex PCR; TCRdb's copy has only in-frame clones and leaves some out. The table includes more than 200,000 clones, under 70% detected once. This clone was seen just once. Its antigen is unknown. Sequenced here: CD4+ T cells sorted from blood, sampled at week 4, from a patient treated with tofacitinib. This receptor was taken from a human donor with alopecia areata.

The chain's CDR3 is CASSVDGDRNVEQYF. CDR3 in DNA: TGTGCCAGCAGCGTAGACGGGGATCGGAATGTGGAGCAGTACTTC. The chain carries TRBV9 and TRBJ2-7; TRBD2 might be the D (5 bases). The ends were cut back, 0 bases at V and 7 bases at J, with 17 bases in the middle. Germline CDR1 is SGDLS and CDR2 is YYNGEE. CDR3 length: 15 residues.